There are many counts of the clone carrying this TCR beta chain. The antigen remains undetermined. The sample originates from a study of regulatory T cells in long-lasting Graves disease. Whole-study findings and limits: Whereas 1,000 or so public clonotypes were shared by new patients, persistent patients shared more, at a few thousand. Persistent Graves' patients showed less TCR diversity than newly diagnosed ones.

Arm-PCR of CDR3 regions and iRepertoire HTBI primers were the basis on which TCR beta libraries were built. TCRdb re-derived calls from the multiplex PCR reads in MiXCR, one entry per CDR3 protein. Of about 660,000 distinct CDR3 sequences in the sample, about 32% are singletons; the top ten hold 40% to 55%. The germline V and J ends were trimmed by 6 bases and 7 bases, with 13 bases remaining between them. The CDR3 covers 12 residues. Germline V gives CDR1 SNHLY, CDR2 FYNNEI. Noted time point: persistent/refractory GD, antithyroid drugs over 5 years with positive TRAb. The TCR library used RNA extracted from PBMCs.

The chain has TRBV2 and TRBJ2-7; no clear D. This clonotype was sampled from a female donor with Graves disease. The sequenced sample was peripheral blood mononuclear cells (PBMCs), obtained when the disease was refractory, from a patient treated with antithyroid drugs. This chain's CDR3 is CASRRAGREQYF. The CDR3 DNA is TGTGCCAGCAGGAGAGCCGGCAGAGAGCAGTACTTC.